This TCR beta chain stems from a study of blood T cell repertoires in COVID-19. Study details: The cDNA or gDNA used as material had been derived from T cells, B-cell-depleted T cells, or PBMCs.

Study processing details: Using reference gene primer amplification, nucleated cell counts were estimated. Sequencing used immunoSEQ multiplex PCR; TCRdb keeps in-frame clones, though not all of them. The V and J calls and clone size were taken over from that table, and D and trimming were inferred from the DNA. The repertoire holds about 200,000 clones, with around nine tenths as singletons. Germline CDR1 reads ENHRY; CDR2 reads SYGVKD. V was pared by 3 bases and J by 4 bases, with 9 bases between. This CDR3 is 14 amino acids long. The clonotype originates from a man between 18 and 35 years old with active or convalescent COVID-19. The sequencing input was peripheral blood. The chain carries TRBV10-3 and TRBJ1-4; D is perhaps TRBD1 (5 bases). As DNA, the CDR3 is TGTGCCATCAGTGAATCGACAGTTAATGAAAAACTGTTTTTT. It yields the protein CAISESTVNEKLFF.